The present TCR beta chain was sequenced within a study of T cell repertoires in cytomegalovirus infection. The study, taken as a whole, reports: HLA-C-restricted CMV clonotypes gave the most frequent clonotype in two of eight donors.

CDR3 length: 14 residues. V shed 6 bases and J 5 bases; nucleotides not matched to a gene: 2. Germline V gene data show CDR1 as SGHTA and CDR2 as FQGNSA. This clonotype occurred many times. Its antigen is currently unknown. TCRdb passed the reads through MiXCR, listing each CDR3 protein once. The table has around 740,000 distinct CDR3 sequences, approximately 40% seen once. Sequences were obtained from PBMCs. The receptor's source is a human donor in good health (CMV status not recorded). Some clones in this sample may be carry-over from other donors' samples. The chain joins TRBV7-2 to TRBJ2-3; the match to TRBD2 covers 13 bases. The CDR3 DNA follows: TGTGCCAGCAGACTAGCGGGGGGGGGAGATACGCAGTATTTT. This gives the protein CASRLAGGGDTQYF.